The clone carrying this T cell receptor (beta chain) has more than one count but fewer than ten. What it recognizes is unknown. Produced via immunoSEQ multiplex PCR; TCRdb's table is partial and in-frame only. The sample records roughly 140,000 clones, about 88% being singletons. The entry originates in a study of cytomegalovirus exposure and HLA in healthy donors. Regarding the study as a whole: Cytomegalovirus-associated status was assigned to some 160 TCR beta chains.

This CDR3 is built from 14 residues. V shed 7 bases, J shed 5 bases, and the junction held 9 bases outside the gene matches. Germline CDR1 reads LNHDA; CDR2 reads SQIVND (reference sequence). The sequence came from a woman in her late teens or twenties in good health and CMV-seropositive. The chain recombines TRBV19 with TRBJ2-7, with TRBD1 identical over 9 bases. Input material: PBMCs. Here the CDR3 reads CASKGTGRLDEQYF. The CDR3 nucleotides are TGTGCCAGTAAGGGGACAGGGAGGTTGGACGAGCAGTACTTC.